Following are 5 T cell receptor beta chains from one sample sequenced in a study of CD8+ T cells in alopecia areata. Isolated RNA was reverse transcribed into cDNA used as the sequencing template. Some clones are missing from TCRdb's copy, which holds only in-frame ones; the method was immunoSEQ multiplex PCR. The repertoire holds roughly 250,000 clones, with under 80% as singletons. The input for sequencing was CD4+ T cells sorted from blood, taken at week 0. The receptors come from a human donor with alopecia areata.

This clone was detected only a few times. The chain uses TRBV7-2 and TRBJ1-6; D gene ambiguous. The CDR3 is made up of 15 amino acids. The V and J ends lost 3 bases and 6 bases respectively, with 12 bases between them. Germline V gene data show CDR1 as SGHTA and CDR2 as FQGNSA. In DNA, the CDR3 is TGTGCCAGCAGCTTCAACGGACGAACTAATTCACCCCTCCACTTT. Residues: CASSFNGRTNSPLHF.

The table lists this clone with a few counts. The CDR3 DNA reads as TGCAGCGTTGCATCCTACTCTGGAAACACCATATATTTT. It translates to CSVASYSGNTIYF. V is TRBV29-1 and J is TRBJ1-3; D uncertain. The CDR3 extends over 13 amino acids. Germline V lookup: CDR1 SQVTM, CDR2 ANQGSEA. V was cut by 4 bases and J by 0 bases, with 7 bases left in between.

This clone was counted between two and nine times. The V call is TRBV6-1, the J call TRBJ2-5, with D perhaps TRBD2 (5 bases). The CDR3 is 14 residues long. V was shortened by 6 bases and J by 6 bases, with 17 bases between the two germline ends. The germline CDR1 and CDR2 sequences are MNHNS and SASEGT. CDR3: CASSPGVGSQTQYF. The DNA for the CDR3 is TGTGCCAGCAGCCCCGGGGTGGGGTCCCAGACCCAGTACTTC.

This chain joins TRBV25-1 and TRBJ1-6, with a tentative D call TRBD1 (5 bases). V lost 5 bases and J lost 7, with 15 bases in between. This CDR3 contains 15 residues. Germline-derived CDR1 and CDR2 are MGHDK and SYGVNS. This CDR3 is CASSRRSGINSPLHF. CDR3 sequence (DNA): TGTGCCAGCAGTAGAAGGTCAGGGATCAATTCACCCCTCCACTTT.

The chain couples TRBV9 to TRBJ2-7, with 8 bases fitting TRBD1. Germline V gives CDR1 SGDLS, CDR2 YYNGEE. CDR3 length: 15 amino acids. The trim removed 0 bases at V and 3 bases at J, leaving 5 bases unmatched. The chain's CDR3 is CASSVVATGVYEQYF. For the CDR3, the DNA is TGTGCCAGCAGCGTAGTGGCGACAGGGGTCTACGAGCAGTACTTC.